Below are 26 T cell receptor beta chains sequenced from a single sample in a study of blood T cell repertoires in COVID-19. Profiling relied on immunoSEQ multiplex PCR, and the TCRdb table lists in-frame clones only, not all of them. The sample lists over 200,000 clones; approximately 90% were seen once. The sequenced material came from peripheral blood. The receptor set was obtained from a man in his thirties or forties with acute or convalescent COVID-19.

This chain connects TRBV15 to TRBJ1-4, with 9 bases fitting TRBD1. The CDR3 spans 15 residues. Germline loops: CDR1 LNHNV, CDR2 YYDKDF (reference sequence). After removal of 4 bases from V and 6 bases from J, the junction contained 6 bases not matched to a gene. CDR3 DNA sequence: TGTGCCACCAGCACCATGACAGGGGGTTATGAAAAACTGTTTTTT. Protein: CATSTMTGGYEKLFF.

The chain combines TRBV28 with TRBJ1-3, with D perhaps TRBD1 (5 bases). Germline V gives CDR1 MDHEN, CDR2 SYDVKM. CDR3 length: 14 amino acids. V was pared by 2 bases and J by 3 bases, with 8 bases between. The CDR3 here is CASSLRQGGNTIYF. The CDR3 DNA reads TGTGCCAGCAGTTTAAGGCAGGGTGGAAACACCATATATTTT.

This chain uses TRBV19 with TRBJ2-5; maybe TRBD2 (6 bases). There are 17 residues in the CDR3. V lost 3 bases and J 0 bases, leaving 17 bases between the germline ends. Germline V gene sequence: CDR1 LNHDA, CDR2 SQIVND (reference sequence). The CDR3 region has the DNA TGTGCCAGTAGTATGGGGGTCGGTGCGGGGTACCAAGAGACCCAGTACTTC. This encodes CASSMGVGAGYQETQYF.

V and J are TRBV3-1 (or the pseudogene TRBV3-2) and TRBJ2-6, with 8 bases lining up with TRBD1. The V gene's germline CDR1 is LGHDT and CDR2 YNNKEL (reference sequence). Losses at the gene ends were 5 bases for V and 4 bases for J; bases not matched to a gene: 4. CDR3 length: 15 residues. The CDR3 bases are TGTGCCAGCAGCATACAGGGGGTCGGGGCCAACGTCCTGACTTTC. It specifies CASSIQGVGANVLTF.

The V call is TRBV6-5, the J call TRBJ1-6; no reliable D call. The CDR3 contains 16 residues. The V gene's germline CDR1 is MNHEY and CDR2 SVGAGI. V lost 0 bases and J 7 bases, leaving 13 bases between the germline ends. The chain's CDR3 is CASSYSFGNRNSPLHF. CDR3 nucleotide sequence: TGTGCCAGCAGTTACTCTTTCGGCAACAGAAATTCACCCCTCCACTTT.

The chain couples TRBV19 to TRBJ2-6, with D possibly matching TRBD1 (6 bases). The CDR3 is made up of 14 amino acids. Germline loops: CDR1 LNHDA, CDR2 SQIVND (reference sequence). Trimming removed 10 bases at V and 2 bases at J, with 12 bases between. As DNA, the CDR3 is TGTGCCACCTCAGGGGAGCCTGGGGCCAACGTCCTGACTTTC. Its translation is CATSGEPGANVLTF.

The rearrangement uses TRBV18 and TRBJ1-2; 7 bases line up with TRBD1. This CDR3 has 15 residues. Germline V gene sequence: CDR1 KGHSH, CDR2 LQKENI. The ends lost 5 bases at V and 3 bases at J; junction bases unmatched: 9. This CDR3 reads CASSLQGPVDYGYTF. The CDR3 DNA reads TGTGCCAGCTCATTACAGGGGCCTGTAGACTATGGCTACACCTTC.

The chain employs TRBV7-3 and TRBJ2-1; a weak D match, TRBD1 (6 bases). The CDR3 sequence is 15 residues long. In germline, CDR1 is SGHTA, CDR2 FQGTGA. V was pared by 0 bases and J by 4 bases, with 10 bases between. The CDR3 DNA is TGTGCCAGCAGCTTAACCGTGGACAGATACAATGAGCAGTTCTTC. The encoded protein is CASSLTVDRYNEQFF.

V usage is TRBV3-1 (or the pseudogene TRBV3-2) and J usage is TRBJ1-2; D call uncertain. Deletions cut 3 bases from V and 4 bases from J, with 12 bases between. Germline V CDR1 and CDR2: LGHDT, YNNKEL (reference sequence). This CDR3 is 14 amino acids long. Here the CDR3 reads CASSHQQGGYGYTF. The CDR3 coding sequence is TGTGCCAGCAGCCATCAACAAGGCGGCTATGGCTACACCTTC.

The chain uses TRBV6-5 and TRBJ2-2; maybe TRBD1 (6 bases). The CDR3 has 15 residues. Germline lookup yields CDR1 MNHEY and CDR2 SVGAGI. V was pared by 0 bases and J by 7 bases, with 12 bases between. CDR3 amino acids: CASSYSFLGGGELFF. The CDR3 coding sequence is TGTGCCAGCAGTTACTCGTTTTTAGGGGGCGGGGAGCTGTTTTTT.

V usage is TRBV11-1 and J usage is TRBJ2-7, with no clear D. This CDR3 has 15 residues. Trimming pared 5 bases from V and 0 bases from J, leaving 14 bases between. CDR1 SGHAT and CDR2 FQDESV come from the germline V gene (reference sequence). CDR3 protein: CASSQTAIPSYEQYF. The CDR3 DNA follows: TGTGCCAGCAGCCAGACTGCTATCCCCTCCTACGAGCAGTACTTC.

J is TRBJ1-4 and V is TRBV7-9, with a possible D match to TRBD1 (6 bases). The ends were cut back, 2 bases at V and 2 bases at J, with 9 bases in the middle. The CDR3 runs 15 residues. CDR1 is SEHNR and CDR2 is FQNEAQ in the germline V gene (reference sequence). CDR3 DNA sequence: TGTGCCAGCAGCTTAACAGGGTCCACTAATGAAAAACTGTTTTTT. The encoded protein is CASSLTGSTNEKLFF.

J is TRBJ2-7 and V is TRBV29-1, with D possibly matching TRBD1 (5 bases). Germline V gene lookup returns CDR1 SQVTM and CDR2 ANQGSEA. The V and J ends lost 6 bases and 3 bases respectively, with 12 bases between them. CDR3 length: 12 amino acids. The CDR3 region is CSVTRGGYEQYF. DNA of the CDR3: TGCAGCGTCACAAGGGGTGGCTACGAGCAGTACTTC.

The chain has TRBV6-6 and TRBJ1-4; no reliable D call. V was clipped by 2 bases and J by 6 bases, with 4 bases between them. The V gene's germline CDR1 is MNHNY and CDR2 SVGAGI (reference sequence). CDR3 length: 12 residues. CDR3: CASSYQDEKLFF. The DNA for the CDR3 is TGTGCCAGCAGTTACCAGGATGAAAAACTGTTTTTT.

The chain employs TRBV24-1 and TRBJ1-2; D not certain. Trimming removed 5 bases from V and 3 bases from J, with 9 bases in between. In germline, CDR1 is KGHDR, CDR2 SFDVKD. The CDR3 is 13 amino acids. The chain's CDR3 is CATSVGDYYGYTF. The CDR3 DNA reads as TGTGCCACCAGTGTCGGCGACTACTATGGCTACACCTTC.

This chain joins TRBV5-1 and TRBJ1-6; TRBD1 aligns across 8 bases. CDR1 is SGHRS and CDR2 is YFSETQ in the germline V gene. The CDR3 runs to 16 residues. Trimming cost V 4 bases and J 6 bases; bases outside gene matches: 9. The CDR3 sequence: CASSPGQGTRNSPLHF. As DNA, the CDR3 is TGCGCCAGCAGCCCTGGACAGGGCACCCGTAATTCACCCCTCCACTTT.

V gene TRBV28 combines with J gene TRBJ2-2; D is perhaps TRBD1 (7 bases). With 5 bases removed from V and 4 bases from J, the gap between germline ends came to 17 bases. The CDR3 runs to 16 residues. Germline assignment: CDR1 MDHEN and CDR2 SYDVKM. CDR3 nucleotide sequence: TGTGCCAGCAGTCCCTATAACAGGGGAGGCACCGGGGAGCTGTTTTTT. Amino acid sequence: CASSPYNRGGTGELFF.

This chain links TRBV5-6 with TRBJ1-1, with 9 bases identical to TRBD1. Unmatched junction bases numbered 9, after V lost 3 bases and J lost 3 bases. In germline, CDR1 is SGHDT, CDR2 YYEEEE. CDR3 length equals 16 residues. In DNA, the CDR3 is TGTGCCAGCAGCTGGGGGACAGGGAGATTGGACACTGAAGCTTTCTTT. It is translated as CASSWGTGRLDTEAFF.

This sequence joins TRBV28 and TRBJ2-3; 9 positions agree with TRBD2. Germline V gene sequence: CDR1 MDHEN, CDR2 SYDVKM. The CDR3 length is 16 residues. V lost 1 base to trimming and J lost 3 bases; unmatched junction nucleotides: 5. CDR3 sequence reads: CASSLSPSGVTDTQYF. The CDR3 DNA sequence: TGTGCCAGCAGTTTATCCCCTAGCGGGGTAACAGATACGCAGTATTTT.

The chain joins TRBV11-3 to TRBJ2-1; tentative D call: TRBD1 (5 bases). The CDR3 extends over 16 amino acids. CDR1 and CDR2 from the germline V gene are SGHNT and YENEEA. V lost 0 bases and J 3 bases, leaving 12 bases between the germline ends. The CDR3 here is CASSLESRAGYNEQFF. DNA of the CDR3: TGTGCCAGCAGCTTAGAAAGCAGGGCTGGCTACAATGAGCAGTTCTTC.

This clone was seen a single time. The gene calls are TRBV30 and TRBJ2-2, with D possibly TRBD1 on 7 matching bases. CDR1 is GTSNPN and CDR2 is SVGIG in the germline V gene (reference sequence). Deletions cut 5 bases from V and 1 base from J, with 11 bases between. The CDR3 length is 14 residues. This CDR3 reads CAWAGQLNTGELFF. CDR3 coding DNA: TGTGCCTGGGCGGGACAGCTGAACACCGGGGAGCTGTTTTTT.

This chain uses TRBV19 with TRBJ1-2, with D perhaps matching TRBD1 (6 bases). V shed 5 bases and J shed 8 bases, with 21 bases lying between them. CDR1 and CDR2 (germline): LNHDA, SQIVND (reference sequence). The CDR3 contains 15 residues. CDR3 coding DNA: TGTGCCAGTAGTCTGGACAGACAGACCTCCAGAGGCTACACCTTC. It yields the protein CASSLDRQTSRGYTF.

The V gene is TRBV7-2, the J gene TRBJ2-1; D perhaps matches TRBD1 (6 bases). The V end was cut by 6 bases, the J end by 1 base, with 10 bases between. This CDR3 spans 14 amino acids. Per the germline V gene, CDR1 is SGHTA and CDR2 is FQGNSA. CDR3 sequence reads: CASSGGRSYNEQFF. The CDR3 DNA reads as TGTGCCAGCAGTGGGGGCAGGTCCTACAATGAGCAGTTCTTC.

The chain carries TRBV19 and TRBJ2-4; a weak D match, TRBD1 (5 bases). V dropped 4 bases and J dropped 7 bases, with 8 bases sitting between them. CDR1 and CDR2 (germline): LNHDA, SQIVND (reference sequence). The CDR3 is 12 residues long. DNA of the CDR3: TGTGCCAGTAGTAACAGACAGAACATTCAGTACTTC. It translates to CASSNRQNIQYF.

The J gene is TRBJ2-5, the V gene TRBV6-1, with TRBD1 matching 8 bases. The germline V gene has CDR1 MNHNS and CDR2 SASEGT. The CDR3 is 16 residues long. With 1 base clipped from V and 5 bases from J, the junction kept 9 bases outside the gene matches. The CDR3 is CASSEGRGRGQETQYF. CDR3 DNA: TGTGCCAGCAGTGAAGGTCGAGGCAGGGGGCAGGAGACCCAGTACTTC.

This clone was picked up one time. The chain employs TRBV7-2 and TRBJ2-1; the match to TRBD1 covers 8 bases. The CDR3 runs to 16 residues. Per the germline V gene, CDR1 is SGHTA and CDR2 is FQGNSA. The V gene end was trimmed by 1 base and the J gene end by 5 bases; junction bases not matched to a gene: 7. The CDR3 reads CASSLGGQGWHNEQFF. The CDR3 nucleotides are TGTGCCAGCAGCTTAGGAGGACAGGGTTGGCACAATGAGCAGTTCTTC. Supplemented by reference TRBV7-2 and TRBJ2-1, the full variable domain reads GAGVSQSPSNKVTEKGKDVELRCDPISGHTALYWYRQSLGQGLEFLIYFQGNSAPDKSGLPSDRFSAERTGGSVSTLTIQRTQQEDSAVYLCASSLGGQGWHNEQFFGPGTRLTVL.